Presented here are 29 T cell receptor beta chains from one specimen sequenced in a study of T cells in Graves' hyperthyroidism and ophthalmopathy (dated by TCRdb to the late 2010s). The protocol used for the library was multiplex PCR. TCRdb names Illumina HiSeq 2000 as the instrument used. TCR beta CDR3 regions were amplified from RNA transcripts. A first-round RT-PCR of the TCR CDR3 used the HTBI primer set with the Qiagen OneStep RT-PCR kit. TCRdb ran its own pipeline on the public reads, namely fastp trimming at Q25 and MiXCR clone calling, and kept in-frame beta chains. Each CDR3 protein gets just one entry, which takes the most common genes and DNA from the rows behind it. This sample lists hundreds of thousands of distinct CDR3 sequences; less than 25% were detected once. The leading ten clones occupy about 34% of the sample. The source material was blood. All receptors derive from a man aged 30 to 39 with Graves' ophthalmopathy.

This chain links TRBV5-4 with TRBJ2-7; D might be TRBD1 (6 bases). Germline CDR1 SGHNT, CDR2 YYREEE (reference sequence). This CDR3 spans 14 amino acids. Trimming stripped 2 bases from V and 1 base from J, with 10 bases between. The CDR3 region is CASSLQGQSYEQYF. The CDR3 nucleotides are TGTGCCAGCAGCTTACAGGGTCAGTCCTACGAGCAGTACTTC.

At least ten counts were recorded for this clonotype. The chain has TRBV20-1 and TRBJ2-7, with D possibly matching TRBD1 (6 bases). The CDR3 totals 14 residues. V was cut by 1 base and J by 5 bases, with 15 bases left in between. Germline loops: CDR1 DFQATT, CDR2 SNEGSKA (reference sequence). DNA of the CDR3: TGCAGTGCTAGAGGAGGACAGACGAATGACGAGCAGTACTTC. Its translation is CSARGGQTNDEQYF.

This clonotype was counted a few times. J is TRBJ1-2 and V is TRBV28, with 7 bases identical to TRBD1. The CDR3 spans 15 residues. After removal of 3 bases from V and 4 bases from J, the junction contained 8 bases not matched to a gene. Germline V lookup: CDR1 MDHEN, CDR2 SYDVKM. CDR3 nucleotide sequence: TGTGCCAGCAGTTTTTCCGGGACAGAACCCTATGGCTACACCTTC. As protein: CASSFSGTEPYGYTF.

This clonotype showed up many times. This chain connects TRBV6-1 to TRBJ1-5, with TRBD1 as a possible D gene (5 bases). The CDR3 totals 16 residues. The V and J ends lost 6 bases and 3 bases respectively, with 18 bases between them. The germline gives CDR1 MNHNS, CDR2 SASEGT. The CDR3, as DNA: TGTGCCAGCAGCAACGGTGGGACCGGGGTCAATCAGCCCCAGCATTTT. This sequence encodes CASSNGGTGVNQPQHF.

As regards this clonotype: A much more abundant neighbour one base away suggests this may be a read error. The chain employs TRBV11-2 and TRBJ2-7; D call uncertain. CDR1 and CDR2 (germline): SGHAT, FQNNGV. CDR3 length: 11 amino acids. CDR3 coding DNA: TGTGACAGCAGCCGAGAGTCCGAGCAGTACTTC. Translation: CDSSRESEQYF.

A few counts support this clonotype. This chain links TRBV28 with TRBJ2-4; TRBD1 matches 9 bases. The V segment lost 4 bases and the J segment 8 bases; nucleotides outside the gene matches: 6. CDR1 and CDR2 (germline): MDHEN, SYDVKM. The CDR3 has 14 amino acids. The CDR3 DNA reads as TGTGCCAGCAGTTCCCGGGACAGGGTTGACATTCAGTACTTC. Its translation is CASSSRDRVDIQYF.

This clonotype came up a few times. The V gene is TRBV7-3, the J gene TRBJ2-1; D could derive from TRBD1 or TRBD2 (6 bases each). The CDR3 is 17 amino acids. Trimming shortened V by 0 bases and J by 1 base, and 13 bases separated the two germline ends. Germline V gene sequence: CDR1 SGHTA, CDR2 FQGTGA. CDR3 sequence reads: CASSLTDRGRSYNEQFF. Written as DNA, the CDR3 is TGTGCCAGCAGCTTAACAGATAGGGGGAGGTCCTACAATGAGCAGTTCTTC.

This clonotype was seen ten or more times. The V gene is TRBV27, the J gene TRBJ1-1; possible D gene TRBD1, 5 bases. V lost 3 bases and J 4 bases, leaving 12 bases between the germline ends. The CDR3 covers 14 residues. From germline, CDR1 is MNHEY and CDR2 SMNVEV (reference sequence). The CDR3 protein is CASSLPDRLTEAFF. DNA for the CDR3: TGTGCCAGCAGTTTGCCAGACAGACTCACTGAAGCTTTCTTT.

The V and J genes are TRBV5-1 and TRBJ2-2, with 8 bases aligning to TRBD1. From germline, CDR1 is SGHRS and CDR2 YFSETQ. J lost 3 bases, V lost 4 bases, and 8 bases had no gene match. The CDR3 consists of 16 residues. The CDR3 DNA sequence: TGCGCCAGCAGCCAACCAGGGGGCGTTTACACCGGGGAGCTGTTTTTT. Protein product: CASSQPGGVYTGELFF. The variable domain in full, with the rest retrieved from reference TRBV5-1 and TRBJ2-2, is KAGVTQTPRYLIKTRGQQVTLSCSPISGHRSVSWYQQTPGQGLQFLFEYFSETQRNKGNFPGRFSGRQFSNSRSEMNVSTLELGDSALYLCASSQPGGVYTGELFFGEGSRLTVL.

The chain recombines TRBV7-9 with TRBJ2-1; the D gene is possibly TRBD2 (7 bases). Looked up from germline, CDR1 is SEHNR and CDR2 is FQNEAQ (reference sequence). The CDR3 totals 16 residues. Trimming stripped 5 bases from V and 2 bases from J, with 16 bases between. The CDR3 sequence: CASSPRGRGTYNEQFF. In DNA, the CDR3 is TGTGCCAGCAGCCCAAGGGGGAGGGGAACCTACAATGAGCAGTTCTTC.

There are a few counts of this clonotype. The chain couples TRBV27 to TRBJ2-7, with D possibly called TRBD1 or TRBD2 (5 bases each). Trimming shortened V by 5 bases and J by 5 bases, and 16 bases separated the two germline ends. The CDR3 totals 14 residues. CDR1 MNHEY and CDR2 SMNVEV come from the germline V gene (reference sequence). Here the CDR3 reads CASSLPGRPHEQYF. In DNA form, the CDR3 reads TGTGCCAGCAGTCTACCGGGACGGCCTCACGAGCAGTACTTC.

This clonotype was picked up a small number of times. The rearrangement joins TRBV20-1 to TRBJ1-1, with D tentatively TRBD1 (5 bases). The length of the CDR3 is 15 residues. V was clipped by 0 bases and J by 0 bases, with 11 bases between them. Germline assignment: CDR1 DFQATT and CDR2 SNEGSKA (reference sequence). In DNA, the CDR3 is TGCAGTGCTAGAGACGGGTCAGGGTTGAACACTGAAGCTTTCTTT. Encoded protein: CSARDGSGLNTEAFF.

The V and J genes are TRBV19 and TRBJ2-6; no firm D call. V lost 2 bases, J lost 0 bases, and 8 bases lay in between. The CDR3 length is 16 residues. Germline V lookup: CDR1 LNHDA, CDR2 SQIVND (reference sequence). CDR3 DNA: TGTGCCAGTAGTATATCGGAGATCTCTGGGGCCAACGTCCTGACTTTC. Its translation is CASSISEISGANVLTF.

This clonotype showed up many times. The CDR3 coding sequence is TGTGCCACAGAGACGGTTTGGGACAGGCGACTCAATAATTCACCCCTCCACTTT. This encodes CATETVWDRRLNNSPLHF. The chain couples TRBV28 to TRBJ1-6, with 8 bases aligning to TRBD1. In germline, CDR1 is MDHEN, CDR2 SYDVKM. This CDR3 is built from 18 residues. The junction had 19 bases not matched to a gene; V was cut back by 10 bases and J by 5 bases.

This clonotype was seen just once. The V and J genes are TRBV10-3 and TRBJ1-1; 10 nucleotides agree with TRBD1. V gave up 6 bases and J gave up 3 bases; unmatched junction bases: 4. Looked up from germline, CDR1 is ENHRY and CDR2 is SYGVKD. The CDR3 totals 14 residues. The CDR3 sequence: CAIRGQGTYTEAFF. CDR3 nucleotide sequence: TGTGCCATCAGGGGACAGGGGACGTACACTGAAGCTTTCTTT.

This clonotype has just a few counts. The chain joins TRBV10-3 to TRBJ2-1; unclear D gene. The CDR3 totals 16 residues. The germline V gene has CDR1 ENHRY and CDR2 SYGVKD. The V end lost 0 bases, the J end lost 2 bases, and 11 bases lay between the germline ends. CDR3 DNA sequence: TGTGCCATCAGTGAGTCGCCGGGTACCGCCTACAATGAGCAGTTCTTC. This encodes CAISESPGTAYNEQFF.

This clonotype was picked up one time. The rearrangement uses TRBV5-5 and TRBJ2-7; TRBD1 matches at 10 bases. Germline CDR1 and CDR2: SGHKS and YYEKEE (reference sequence). V gave up 5 bases and J gave up 3 bases; unmatched junction bases: 11. CDR3 length: 16 residues. The CDR3 sequence is CASRPPGQGINYEQYF. The CDR3 DNA is TGTGCCAGCAGACCTCCGGGACAGGGGATTAACTACGAGCAGTACTTC.

The table lists this clonotype with many counts. The CDR3 DNA reads TGCAGTGCTAGCCTCAGGGGAGTAACAGATACGCAGTATTTT. Protein product: CSASLRGVTDTQYF. The chain is built from TRBV20-1 and TRBJ2-3; weak D call: TRBD1 (6 bases). Germline values: CDR1 DFQATT, CDR2 SNEGSKA (reference sequence). The CDR3 consists of 14 residues. V was shortened by 3 bases and J by 3 bases, with 13 bases between the two germline ends.

This clonotype showed up just a few times. This sequence joins TRBV15 and TRBJ2-2; D unresolved. Germline loops: CDR1 LNHNV, CDR2 YYDKDF (reference sequence). Between the trimmed V and J ends, which lost 8 bases and 6 bases, there was a span of 16 bases. The CDR3 length is 14 residues. The CDR3: CATAPDPAAGELFF. CDR3 coding DNA: TGTGCCACCGCTCCTGATCCAGCCGCCGGGGAGCTGTTTTTT.

This clonotype was seen repeatedly, ten times or more. V and J are TRBV19 and TRBJ1-1; 9 nucleotides agree with TRBD1. The ends lost 5 bases at V and 1 base at J; junction bases unmatched: 14. Germline lookup yields CDR1 LNHDA and CDR2 SQIVND (reference sequence). The CDR3 totals 18 residues. CDR3 loop: CASSSLKTQGAGNTEAFF. The CDR3 nucleotides read TGTGCCAGTAGTTCCCTGAAAACACAGGGGGCCGGGAACACTGAAGCTTTCTTT.

Ten or more counts support this clonotype. The chain combines TRBV5-1 with TRBJ2-2; 9 bases are a match to TRBD2. Trimming cost V 0 bases and J 4 bases; bases outside gene matches: 1. CDR3 size: 15 residues. Germline CDR1 reads SGHRS; CDR2 reads YFSETQ. CDR3 sequence (DNA): TGCGCCAGCAGCTTGGCAGCGGGAGGCACCGGGGAGCTGTTTTTT. This translates into CASSLAAGGTGELFF. Supplemented by reference TRBV5-1 and TRBJ2-2, the full variable domain reads KAGVTQTPRYLIKTRGQQVTLSCSPISGHRSVSWYQQTPGQGLQFLFEYFSETQRNKGNFPGRFSGRQFSNSRSEMNVSTLELGDSALYLCASSLAAGGTGELFFGEGSRLTVL.

The J gene is TRBJ1-1, the V gene TRBV28, with unresolved D. V lost 3 bases and J 5 bases, leaving 16 bases between the germline ends. This CDR3 has 15 amino acids. Per germline, CDR1 MDHEN and CDR2 SYDVKM. CDR3 in DNA: TGTGCCAGCAGTTTGAGGTTGGGAAGGAGGACTGAAGCTTTCTTT. As protein: CASSLRLGRRTEAFF.

This clonotype was detected a few times. The V call is TRBV28, the J call TRBJ2-1; D is ambiguous. The CDR3 has 15 amino acids. With 4 bases removed from V and 1 base from J, the gap between germline ends came to 11 bases. From germline, CDR1 is MDHEN and CDR2 SYDVKM. The CDR3 nucleotides are TGTGCCAGCAGTTCTATTTACGGGTCCTACAATGAGCAGTTCTTC. It codes for CASSSIYGSYNEQFF.

There are many counts of this clonotype. The chain joins TRBV10-3 to TRBJ2-3, with D tentatively TRBD2 (5 bases). Germline CDR1 is ENHRY and CDR2 is SYGVKD. The CDR3 totals 17 residues. V lost 3 bases and J lost 0, with 16 bases in between. The CDR3 DNA is TGTGCCATCAGTGAAGGGAAGGGATGGACTAGCACAGATACGCAGTATTTT. Translation gives CAISEGKGWTSTDTQYF.

Only one count was recorded for this clonotype. The rearrangement uses TRBV9 and TRBJ2-1; 8 nucleotides match TRBD1. The CDR3 length is 16 residues. The V segment lost 2 bases and the J segment 8 bases; nucleotides outside the gene matches: 12. The germline CDR1 and CDR2 sequences are SGDLS and YYNGEE. The CDR3 loop reads CASSVDLAGGKDEQFF. CDR3 DNA sequence: TGTGCCAGCAGCGTTGACCTGGCAGGGGGCAAGGATGAGCAGTTCTTC.

This chain uses TRBV6-1 with TRBJ2-1; 10 nucleotides agree with TRBD2. CDR3 size: 16 residues. Germline trimming cut 9 bases from V and 0 bases from J; bases unmatched to any gene: 8. CDR1 and CDR2 from the germline V gene are MNHNS and SASEGT. DNA for the CDR3: TGTGCCAGTACCCCTAGCGGGGGTAGCTCCTACAATGAGCAGTTCTTC. This sequence encodes CASTPSGGSSYNEQFF.

This clonotype was seen only a few times. This chain connects TRBV7-9 to TRBJ2-1; D may be TRBD1 (5 bases). Per germline, CDR1 SEHNR and CDR2 FQNEAQ (reference sequence). The CDR3 is 14 residues long. V lost 4 bases and J 8 bases, leaving 15 bases between the germline ends. The CDR3 DNA sequence: TGTGCCAGCAGCTCAGACAGTAGGGATGATGAGCAGTTCTTC. Its protein is CASSSDSRDDEQFF.

The J gene is TRBJ2-3, the V gene TRBV3-1, with a weak D call TRBD1 (6 bases). The CDR3 is 16 amino acids. The germline V gene encodes CDR1 LGHDT and CDR2 YNNKEL (reference sequence). The V end was cut by 0 bases, the J end by 0 bases, with 10 bases between. The CDR3 region is CASSQDATGSTDTQYF. In nucleotides, the CDR3 is TGTGCCAGCAGCCAAGATGCGACAGGAAGCACAGATACGCAGTATTTT.

There are a few counts of this clonotype. The J gene is TRBJ2-1, the V gene TRBV6-2 or TRBV6-3, with D possibly TRBD1 on 7 matching bases. The CDR3 length is 16 residues. In germline, CDR1 is MNHEY, CDR2 SVGEGT. V lost 7 bases and J 5 bases, leaving 21 bases between the germline ends. This CDR3 is CASNYRRGQIDNEQFF. Here the CDR3 DNA reads TGTGCCAGCAACTACCGGAGGGGACAGATAGACAATGAGCAGTTCTTC.